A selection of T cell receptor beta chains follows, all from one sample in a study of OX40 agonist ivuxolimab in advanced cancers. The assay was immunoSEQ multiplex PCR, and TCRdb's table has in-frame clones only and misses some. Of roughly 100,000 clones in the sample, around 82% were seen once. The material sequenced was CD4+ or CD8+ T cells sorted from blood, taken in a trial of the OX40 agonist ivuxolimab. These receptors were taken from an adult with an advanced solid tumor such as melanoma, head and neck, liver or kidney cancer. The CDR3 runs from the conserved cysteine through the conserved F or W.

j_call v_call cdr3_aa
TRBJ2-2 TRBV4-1 CASSHQDSYTGELFF
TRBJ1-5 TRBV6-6 CASSYSIGGNQPQHF
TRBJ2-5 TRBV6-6 CASSRPGETQYF
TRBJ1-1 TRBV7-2 CASSLGTGTNTEAFF
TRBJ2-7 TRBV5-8 CASSYTLYEQYF
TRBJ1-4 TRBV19 CASRPGPIEKLFF
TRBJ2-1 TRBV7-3 CASSLTLGSGRVSYNEQFF
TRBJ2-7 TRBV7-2 CASSSGGLAQYF
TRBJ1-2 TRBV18 CASSPRGTGAPYYGYTF
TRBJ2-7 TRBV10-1 CASSEGSGPYEQYF
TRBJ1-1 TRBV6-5 CASRSEQGTNTEAFF
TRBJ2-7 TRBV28 CASSKTRFYEQYF
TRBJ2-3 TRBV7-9 CASSLRARLGDTQYF
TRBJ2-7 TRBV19 CASSIDPQSYEQYF
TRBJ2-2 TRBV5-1 CASSLAEGGISNTGELFF
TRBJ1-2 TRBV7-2 CASSLESSGTYGYTF
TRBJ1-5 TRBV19 CASRPYPGVNQPQHF
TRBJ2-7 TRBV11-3 CASSPRHGRGHYEQYF
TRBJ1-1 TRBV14 CASSQDVGYGAEAFF
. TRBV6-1 CASGPRGRAHEQYF
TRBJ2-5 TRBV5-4 CASSKDKFETQYF
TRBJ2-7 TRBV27 CASSATSGGAYEQYF
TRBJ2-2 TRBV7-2 CASRVGGNTGELFF
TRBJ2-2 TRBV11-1 CASSQDREAGELFF
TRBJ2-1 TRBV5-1 CASSFWGAHEQFF
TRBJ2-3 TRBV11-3 CASSLPAGTDTQYF
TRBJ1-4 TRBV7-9 CASSLDLTGGGEKLFF
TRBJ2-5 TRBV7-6 CASSSPDRGSQETQYF
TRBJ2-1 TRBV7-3 CASSLGNEQFF
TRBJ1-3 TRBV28 CASSAGPGNTIYF
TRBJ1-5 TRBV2 CASRKGQGVQPQHF
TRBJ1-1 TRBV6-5 CASSYSRRQREAFF
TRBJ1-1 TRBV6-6 CASSHTEAFF
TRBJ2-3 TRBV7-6 CASSLLGSPTDTQYF
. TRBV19 CASSRRVGEQYF
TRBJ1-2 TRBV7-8 CASRSPLADGYTF
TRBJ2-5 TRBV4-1 CASSQEAGGPGETQYF
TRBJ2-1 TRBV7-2 CASSLAASGSNEQFF
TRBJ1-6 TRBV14 CASSRNRGKGDSPLHF
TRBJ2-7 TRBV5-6 CASSPTGTEFYEQYF
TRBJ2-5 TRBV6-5 CASSYSGTTTQETQYF